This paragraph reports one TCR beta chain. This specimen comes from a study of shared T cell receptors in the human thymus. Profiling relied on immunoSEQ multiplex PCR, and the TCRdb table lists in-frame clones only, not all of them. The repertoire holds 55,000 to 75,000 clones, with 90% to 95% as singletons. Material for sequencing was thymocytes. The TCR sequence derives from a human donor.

CDR3 DNA: TGCGCCAGCAGCCAAGGGAGAGAGGGGTTGAACACCGGGGAGCTGTTTTTT. Its translation is CASSQGREGLNTGELFF. This chain uses TRBV4-1 with TRBJ2-2, with D perhaps assigned TRBD1 or TRBD2 (5 bases each). Germline-derived CDR1 and CDR2 are MGHRA and YSYEKL. This CDR3 has 17 residues. V was cut by 1 base and J by 1 base, with 13 bases left in between.